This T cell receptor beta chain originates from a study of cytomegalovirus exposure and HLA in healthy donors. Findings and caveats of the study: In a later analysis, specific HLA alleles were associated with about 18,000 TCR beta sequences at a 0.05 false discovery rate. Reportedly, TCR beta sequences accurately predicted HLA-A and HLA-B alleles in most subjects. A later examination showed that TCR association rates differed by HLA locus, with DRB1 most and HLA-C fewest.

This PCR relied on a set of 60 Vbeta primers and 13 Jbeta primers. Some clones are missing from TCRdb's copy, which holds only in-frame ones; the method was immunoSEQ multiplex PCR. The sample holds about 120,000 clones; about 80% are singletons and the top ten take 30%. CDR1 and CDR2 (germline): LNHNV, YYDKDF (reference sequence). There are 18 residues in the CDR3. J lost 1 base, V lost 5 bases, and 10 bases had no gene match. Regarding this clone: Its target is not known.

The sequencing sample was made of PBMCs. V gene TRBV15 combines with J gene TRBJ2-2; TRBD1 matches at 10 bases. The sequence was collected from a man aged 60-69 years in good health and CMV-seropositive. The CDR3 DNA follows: TGTGCCACCAGCGGAGGGGACAGGGGCCCGATGAACACCGGGGAGCTGTTTTTT. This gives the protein CATSGGDRGPMNTGELFF.